Given below is one TCR beta chain in context. Antigen specificity is unknown. With a much larger clone just one base away, this may be a read error. From 300 to 450 ng of RNA, a library with molecular barcoded alpha/delta and beta/gamma adaptors was made. TCRdb reprocessed the reads with MiXCR, giving one entry per CDR3 protein. The sample records fewer than 35,000 distinct CDR3 sequences, about 18% being singletons. The CDR3 sequence is 14 residues long. The entry originates in a study of read filtering for tumor transcriptome and immune sequencing. About the research overall: Among patients, some 17 were male and around 15 female, aged roughly 45 to 90 (mean around 66).

General observations from the study: Without single-read clonotypes, shared clonotype proportions correlated more between IR-seq and RNA-seq.

Sample: a population of CD138-negative cells sorted from bone marrow. The chain is built from TRBV12-3 or TRBV12-4 and TRBJ2-7; the match to TRBD2 covers 11 bases. The origin of this receptor is a donor aged 40 or older with multiple myeloma. Here the CDR3 DNA reads TGTGCCAGCAGTTTAGCACTAGCGGGGGTCGAGCAGTGCTTC. Translation gives CASSLALAGVEQCF.